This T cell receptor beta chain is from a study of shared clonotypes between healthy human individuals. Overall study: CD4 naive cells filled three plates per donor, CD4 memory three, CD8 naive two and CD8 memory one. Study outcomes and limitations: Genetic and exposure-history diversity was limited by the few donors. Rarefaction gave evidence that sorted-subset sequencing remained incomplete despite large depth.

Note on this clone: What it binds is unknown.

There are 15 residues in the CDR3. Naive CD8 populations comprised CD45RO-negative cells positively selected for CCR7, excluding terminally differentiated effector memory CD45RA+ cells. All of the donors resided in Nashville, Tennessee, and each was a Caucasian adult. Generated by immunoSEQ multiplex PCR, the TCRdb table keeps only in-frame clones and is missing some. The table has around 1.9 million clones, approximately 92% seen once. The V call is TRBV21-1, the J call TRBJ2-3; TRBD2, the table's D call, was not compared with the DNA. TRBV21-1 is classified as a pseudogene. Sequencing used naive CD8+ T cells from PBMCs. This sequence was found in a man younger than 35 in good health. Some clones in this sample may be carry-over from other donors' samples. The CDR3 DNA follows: TGTGCCAGCAGCAAAAATAGCGGGCCCACAGATACGCAGTATTTT. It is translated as CASSKNSGPTDTQYF.